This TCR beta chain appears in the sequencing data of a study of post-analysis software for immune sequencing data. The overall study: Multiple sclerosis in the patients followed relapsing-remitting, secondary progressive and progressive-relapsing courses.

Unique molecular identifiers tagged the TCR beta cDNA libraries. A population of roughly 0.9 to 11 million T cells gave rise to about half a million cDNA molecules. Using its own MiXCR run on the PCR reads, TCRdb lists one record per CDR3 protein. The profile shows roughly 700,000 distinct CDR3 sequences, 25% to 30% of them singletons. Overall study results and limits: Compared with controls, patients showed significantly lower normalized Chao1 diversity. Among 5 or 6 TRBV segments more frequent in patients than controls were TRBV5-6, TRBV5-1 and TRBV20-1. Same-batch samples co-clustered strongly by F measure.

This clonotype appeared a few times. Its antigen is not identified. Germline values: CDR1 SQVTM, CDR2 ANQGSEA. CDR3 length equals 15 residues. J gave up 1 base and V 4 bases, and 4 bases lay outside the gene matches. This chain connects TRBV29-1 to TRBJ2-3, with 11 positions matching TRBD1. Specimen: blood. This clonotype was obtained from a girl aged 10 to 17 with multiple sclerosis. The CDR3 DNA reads TGCAGCGTTGGGGACAGGGGGATCGGCACAGATACGCAGTATTTT. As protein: CSVGDRGIGTDTQYF.